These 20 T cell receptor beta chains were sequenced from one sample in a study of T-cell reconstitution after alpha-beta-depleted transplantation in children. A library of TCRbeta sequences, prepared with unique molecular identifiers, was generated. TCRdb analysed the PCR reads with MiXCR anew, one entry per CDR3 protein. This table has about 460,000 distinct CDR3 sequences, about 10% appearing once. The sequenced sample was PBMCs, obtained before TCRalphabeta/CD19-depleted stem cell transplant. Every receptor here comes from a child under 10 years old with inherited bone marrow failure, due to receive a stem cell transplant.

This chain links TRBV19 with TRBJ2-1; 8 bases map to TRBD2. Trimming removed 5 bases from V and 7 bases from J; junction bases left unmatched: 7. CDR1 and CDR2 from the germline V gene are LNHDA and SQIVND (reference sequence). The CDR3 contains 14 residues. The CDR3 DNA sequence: TGTGCCAGTAGTCTGGTAGCGGGGATTAATGAGCAGTTCTTC. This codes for CASSLVAGINEQFF.

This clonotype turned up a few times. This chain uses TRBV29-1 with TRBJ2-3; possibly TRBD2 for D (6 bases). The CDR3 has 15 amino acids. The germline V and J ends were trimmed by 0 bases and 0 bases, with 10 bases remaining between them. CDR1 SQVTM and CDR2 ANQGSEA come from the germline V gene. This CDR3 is CSVEDWAGSTDTQYF. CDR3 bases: TGCAGCGTTGAAGATTGGGCGGGAAGCACAGATACGCAGTATTTT.

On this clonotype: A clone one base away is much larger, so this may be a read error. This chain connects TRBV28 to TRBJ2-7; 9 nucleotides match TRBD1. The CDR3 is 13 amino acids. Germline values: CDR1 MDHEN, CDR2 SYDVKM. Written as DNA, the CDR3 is TGTGCCAGACCCGGGACAGGGACGTACGAGCGGTACTTC. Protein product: CARPGTGTYERYF.

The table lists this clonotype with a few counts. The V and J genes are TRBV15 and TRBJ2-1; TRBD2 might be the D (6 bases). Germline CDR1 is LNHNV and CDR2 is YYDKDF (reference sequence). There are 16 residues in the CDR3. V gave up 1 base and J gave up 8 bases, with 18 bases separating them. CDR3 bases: TGTGCCACCAGCAGAGCGCTCGGGACTTCCCTCGATGAGCAGTTCTTC. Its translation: CATSRALGTSLDEQFF.

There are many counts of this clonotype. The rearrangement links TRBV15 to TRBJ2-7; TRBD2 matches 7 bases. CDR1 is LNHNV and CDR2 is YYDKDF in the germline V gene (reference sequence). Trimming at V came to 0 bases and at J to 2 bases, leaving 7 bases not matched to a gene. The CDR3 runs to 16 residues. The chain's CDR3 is CATSRDRREGTYEQYF. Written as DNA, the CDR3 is TGTGCCACCAGCAGAGATAGGAGGGAGGGTACCTACGAGCAGTACTTC.

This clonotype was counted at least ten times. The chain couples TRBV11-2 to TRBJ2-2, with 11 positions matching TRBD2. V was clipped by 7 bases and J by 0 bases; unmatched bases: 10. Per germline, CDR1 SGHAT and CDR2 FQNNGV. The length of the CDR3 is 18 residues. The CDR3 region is CASKTGTSGIANTGELFF. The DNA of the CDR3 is TGTGCCAGCAAAACCGGGACTAGCGGTATCGCGAACACCGGGGAGCTGTTTTTT.

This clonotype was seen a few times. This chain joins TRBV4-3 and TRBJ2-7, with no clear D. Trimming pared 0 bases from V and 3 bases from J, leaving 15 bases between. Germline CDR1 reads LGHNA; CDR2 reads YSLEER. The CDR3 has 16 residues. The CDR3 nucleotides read TGCGCCAGCAGCCAAGATGGCACAGTGGCTTTCTACGAGCAGTACTTC. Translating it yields CASSQDGTVAFYEQYF.

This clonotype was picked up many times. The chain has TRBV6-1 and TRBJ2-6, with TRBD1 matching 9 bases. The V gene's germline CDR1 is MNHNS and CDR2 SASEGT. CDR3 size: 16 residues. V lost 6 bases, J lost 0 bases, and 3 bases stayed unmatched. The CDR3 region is CASSRTGVSGANVLTF. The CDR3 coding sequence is TGTGCCAGCAGCCGGACAGGGGTCTCTGGGGCCAACGTCCTGACTTTC.

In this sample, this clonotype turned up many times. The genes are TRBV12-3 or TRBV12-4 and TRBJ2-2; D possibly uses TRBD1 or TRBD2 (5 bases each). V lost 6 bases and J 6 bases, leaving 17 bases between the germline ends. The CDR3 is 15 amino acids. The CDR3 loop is CASSLGERKAGELFF. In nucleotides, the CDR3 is TGTGCCAGCAGCTTGGGGGAGCGGAAGGCCGGGGAGCTGTTTTTT.

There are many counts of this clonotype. Here the CDR3 reads CASSLAGYGTEAFF. CDR3 bases: TGTGCCAGCAGCTTGGCAGGGTATGGCACTGAAGCTTTCTTT. The V and J genes are TRBV5-5 and TRBJ1-1; D perhaps matches TRBD1 (5 bases). V was clipped by 0 bases and J by 4 bases, with 10 bases between them. The germline CDR1 and CDR2 sequences are SGHKS and YYEKEE (reference sequence). The CDR3 runs to 14 residues.

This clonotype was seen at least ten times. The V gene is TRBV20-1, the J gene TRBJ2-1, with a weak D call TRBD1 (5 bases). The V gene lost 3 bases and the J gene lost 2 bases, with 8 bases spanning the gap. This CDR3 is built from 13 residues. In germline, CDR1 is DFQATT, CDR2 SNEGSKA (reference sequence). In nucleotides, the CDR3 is TGCAGTGCTAGCGAGGACACCTACAATGAGCAGTTCTTC. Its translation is CSASEDTYNEQFF.

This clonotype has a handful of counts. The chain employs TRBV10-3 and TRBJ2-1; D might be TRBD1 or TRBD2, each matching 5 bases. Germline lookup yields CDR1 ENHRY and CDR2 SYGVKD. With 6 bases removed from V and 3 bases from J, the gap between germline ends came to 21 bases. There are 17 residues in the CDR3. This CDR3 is CAISPLGMGVGYNEQFF. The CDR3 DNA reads TGTGCCATCAGCCCCCTAGGGATGGGGGTAGGCTACAATGAGCAGTTCTTC.

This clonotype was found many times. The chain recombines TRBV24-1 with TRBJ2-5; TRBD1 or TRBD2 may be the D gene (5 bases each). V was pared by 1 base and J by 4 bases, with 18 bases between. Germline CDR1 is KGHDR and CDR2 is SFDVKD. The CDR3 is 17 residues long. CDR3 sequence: CATSDFTGMGTPETQYF. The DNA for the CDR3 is TGTGCCACCAGTGATTTCACGGGGATGGGGACCCCAGAGACCCAGTACTTC.

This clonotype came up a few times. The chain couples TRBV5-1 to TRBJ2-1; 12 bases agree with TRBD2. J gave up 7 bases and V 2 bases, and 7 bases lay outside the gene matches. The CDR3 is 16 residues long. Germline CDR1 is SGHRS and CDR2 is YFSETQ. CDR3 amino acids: CASSFRLAGGPNEQFF. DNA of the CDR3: TGCGCCAGCAGCTTCCGGCTAGCGGGAGGGCCGAATGAGCAGTTCTTC.

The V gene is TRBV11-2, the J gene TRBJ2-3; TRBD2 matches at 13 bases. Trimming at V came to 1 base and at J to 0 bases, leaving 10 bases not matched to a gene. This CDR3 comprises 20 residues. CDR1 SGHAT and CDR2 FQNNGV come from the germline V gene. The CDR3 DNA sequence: TGTGCCAGCAGCTTAGGGGGAACTAGCGGGAGGGGGAGTAGCACAGATACGCAGTATTTT. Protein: CASSLGGTSGRGSSTDTQYF.

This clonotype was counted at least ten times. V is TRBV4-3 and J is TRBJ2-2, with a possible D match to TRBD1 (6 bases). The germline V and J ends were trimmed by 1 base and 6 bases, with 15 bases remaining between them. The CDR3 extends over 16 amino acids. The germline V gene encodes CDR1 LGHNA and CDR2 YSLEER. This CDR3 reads CASSQAFPGVPGELFF. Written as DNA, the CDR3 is TGCGCCAGCAGCCAAGCCTTCCCAGGGGTCCCCGGGGAGCTGTTTTTT.

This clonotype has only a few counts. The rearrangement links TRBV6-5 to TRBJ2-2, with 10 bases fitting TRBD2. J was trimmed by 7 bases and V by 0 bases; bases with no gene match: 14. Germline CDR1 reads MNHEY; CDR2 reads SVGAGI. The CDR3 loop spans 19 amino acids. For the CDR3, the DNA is TGTGCCAGCAGTTACTCGAGTCGAAGCGGGAGGGCCGGGGTCGGGGAGCTGTTTTTT. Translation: CASSYSSRSGRAGVGELFF.

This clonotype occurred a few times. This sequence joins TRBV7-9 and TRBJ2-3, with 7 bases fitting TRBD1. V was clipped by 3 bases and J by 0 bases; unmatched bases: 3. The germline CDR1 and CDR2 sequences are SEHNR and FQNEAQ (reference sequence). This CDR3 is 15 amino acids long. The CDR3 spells CASSFRTGSTDTQYF. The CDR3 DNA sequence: TGTGCCAGCAGCTTTCGGACAGGAAGCACAGATACGCAGTATTTT.

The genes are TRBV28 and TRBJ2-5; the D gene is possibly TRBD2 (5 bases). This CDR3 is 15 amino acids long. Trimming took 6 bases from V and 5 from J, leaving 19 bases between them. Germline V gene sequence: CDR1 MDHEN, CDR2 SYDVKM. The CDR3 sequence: CASSLDPPWRETQYF. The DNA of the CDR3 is TGTGCCAGCAGCCTCGACCCCCCCTGGAGGGAGACCCAGTACTTC. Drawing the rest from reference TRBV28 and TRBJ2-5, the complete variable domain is DVKVTQSSRYLVKRTGEKVFLECVQDMDHENMFWYRQDPGLGLRLIYFSYDVKMKEKGDIPEGYSVSREKKERFSLILESASTNQTSMYLCASSLDPPWRETQYFGPGTRLLVL.

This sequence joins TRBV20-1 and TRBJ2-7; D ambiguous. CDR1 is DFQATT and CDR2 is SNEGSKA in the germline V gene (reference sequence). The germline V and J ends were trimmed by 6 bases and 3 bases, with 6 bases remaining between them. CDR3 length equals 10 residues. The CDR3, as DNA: TGCAGTGCCCACCGCTACGAGCAGTACTTC. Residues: CSAHRYEQYF.